This T cell receptor beta chain was documented in a study of control samples from healthy donors and cancer patients. Trimming removed 0 bases from V and 2 bases from J, with 12 bases in between. The CDR3 has 16 residues. Per the germline V gene, CDR1 is SGHVS and CDR2 is FQNEAQ. The protocol was immunoSEQ multiplex PCR, while the TCRdb copy is restricted to in-frame clones and leaves out a portion. Of approximately 150,000 clones listed, around 90% are singletons. The V gene is TRBV7-8, the J gene TRBJ2-3; the D gene is possibly TRBD1 (6 bases). The source of this sequence is a man aged 25 to 40 in good health. Sequencing was done on a sample of blood. Here the CDR3 DNA reads TGTGCCAGCAGCTTAGCCCTTGGGGGCCCCACAGATACGCAGTATTTT. Its protein is CASSLALGGPTDTQYF.